This T cell receptor (beta chain) was captured by sequencing in a study of blood T cell repertoires in COVID-19. Background on the study: Some COVID-19 samples were acute and others convalescent; all came from the United States, Italy and Spain. Sources were T cells, B-cell-depleted T cells, or PBMCs; the material itself was cDNA or gDNA.

The J segment lost 4 bases and the V segment lost 0 bases, leaving 7 bases of the junction unmatched. In germline, CDR1 is SGDLS, CDR2 YYNGEE. There are 16 residues in the CDR3. As originally analysed: Reference gene primer amplification gave estimated nucleated cell counts. Method: immunoSEQ multiplex PCR; TCRdb's copy keeps in-frame clones and lacks some. That table furnishes V, J and clone size, whereas the DNA furnished D and trimming. The sample lists under 300,000 clones, around four fifths seen once, with about 2% in the top ten. V gene TRBV9 combines with J gene TRBJ2-1; 7 bases are shared with TRBD2. This clonotype was obtained from a man aged 25 to 45 who had recovered from COVID-19. The specimen sequenced was peripheral blood. CDR3 sequence: CASSVGIAGPYNEQFF. CDR3 DNA sequence: TGTGCCAGCAGCGTAGGGATAGCGGGTCCTTACAATGAGCAGTTCTTC.